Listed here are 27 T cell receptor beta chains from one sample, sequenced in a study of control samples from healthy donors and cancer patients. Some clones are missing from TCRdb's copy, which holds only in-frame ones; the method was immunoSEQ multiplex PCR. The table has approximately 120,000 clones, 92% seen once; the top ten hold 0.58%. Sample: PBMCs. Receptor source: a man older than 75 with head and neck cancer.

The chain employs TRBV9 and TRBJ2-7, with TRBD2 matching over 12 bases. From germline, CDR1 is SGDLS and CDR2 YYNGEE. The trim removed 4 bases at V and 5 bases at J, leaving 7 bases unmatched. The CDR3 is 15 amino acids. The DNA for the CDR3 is TGTGCCAGCAGCAAAAGACTAGCGGGAGTCCACGAGCAGTACTTC. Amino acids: CASSKRLAGVHEQYF.

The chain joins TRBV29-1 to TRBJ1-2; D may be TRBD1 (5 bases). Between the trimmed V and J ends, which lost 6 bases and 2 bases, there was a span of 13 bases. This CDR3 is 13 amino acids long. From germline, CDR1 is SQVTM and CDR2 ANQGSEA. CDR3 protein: CSVRTWGNYGYTF. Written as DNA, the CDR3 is TGCAGCGTAAGGACATGGGGGAACTATGGCTACACCTTC.

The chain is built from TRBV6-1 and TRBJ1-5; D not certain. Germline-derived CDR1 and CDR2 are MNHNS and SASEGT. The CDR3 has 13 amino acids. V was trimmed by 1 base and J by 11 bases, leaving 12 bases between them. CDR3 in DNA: TGTGCCAGCAGTGAAGTTGGTCGCCATGCCCAGCATTTT. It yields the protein CASSEVGRHAQHF.

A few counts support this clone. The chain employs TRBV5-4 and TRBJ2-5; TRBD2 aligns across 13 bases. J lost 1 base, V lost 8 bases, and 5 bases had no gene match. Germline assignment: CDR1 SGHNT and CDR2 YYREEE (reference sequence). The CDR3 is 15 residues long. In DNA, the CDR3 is TGTGCCAGTTCGACTAGCGGGAGGACCCAAGAGACCCAGTACTTC. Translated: CASSTSGRTQETQYF.

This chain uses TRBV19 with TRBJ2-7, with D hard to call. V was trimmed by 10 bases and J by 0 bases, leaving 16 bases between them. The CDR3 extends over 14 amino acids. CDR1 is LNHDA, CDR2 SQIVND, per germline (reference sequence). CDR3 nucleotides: TGTGCCATAAAGTCAGTGACGGACTCCTACGAGCAGTACTTC. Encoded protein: CAIKSVTDSYEQYF.

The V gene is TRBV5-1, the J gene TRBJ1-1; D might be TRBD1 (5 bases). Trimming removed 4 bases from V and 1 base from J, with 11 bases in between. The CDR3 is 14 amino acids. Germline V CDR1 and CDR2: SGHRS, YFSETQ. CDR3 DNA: TGCGCCAGCAGCCGATCGACAGAGAACACTGAAGCTTTCTTT. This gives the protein CASSRSTENTEAFF.

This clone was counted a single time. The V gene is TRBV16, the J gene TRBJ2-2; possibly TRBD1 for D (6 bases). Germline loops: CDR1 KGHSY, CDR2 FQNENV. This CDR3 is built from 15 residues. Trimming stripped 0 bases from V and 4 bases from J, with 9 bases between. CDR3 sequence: CASSQSGTSTGELFF. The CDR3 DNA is TGTGCCAGCAGCCAATCCGGGACAAGCACCGGGGAGCTGTTTTTT.

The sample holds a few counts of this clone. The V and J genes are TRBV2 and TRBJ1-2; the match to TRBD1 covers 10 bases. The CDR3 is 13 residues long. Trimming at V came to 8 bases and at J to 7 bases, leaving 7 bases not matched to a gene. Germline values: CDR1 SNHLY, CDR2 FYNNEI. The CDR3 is CASPLTGGFGYTF. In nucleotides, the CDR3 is TGTGCCAGCCCCCTGACAGGGGGCTTTGGCTACACCTTC.

CDR3 nucleotides: TGTGCCAGCAGCTTATGGACTTTGGAGACCCAGTACTTC. It encodes CASSLWTLETQYF. The rearrangement links TRBV11-2 to TRBJ2-5; TRBD2 is a possible D gene (5 bases). V was cut by 2 bases and J by 5 bases, with 9 bases left in between. This CDR3 has 13 amino acids. Germline loops: CDR1 SGHAT, CDR2 FQNNGV.

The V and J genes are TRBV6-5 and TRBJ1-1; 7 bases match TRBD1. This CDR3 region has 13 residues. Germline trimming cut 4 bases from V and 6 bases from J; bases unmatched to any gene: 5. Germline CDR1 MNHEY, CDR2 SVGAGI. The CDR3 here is CASSSGGVAEAFF. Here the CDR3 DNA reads TGTGCCAGCAGTTCAGGGGGGGTGGCTGAAGCTTTCTTT.

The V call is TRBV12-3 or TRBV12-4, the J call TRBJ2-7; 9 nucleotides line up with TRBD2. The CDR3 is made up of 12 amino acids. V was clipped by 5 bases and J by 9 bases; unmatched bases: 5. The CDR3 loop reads CASSEGLAGQYF. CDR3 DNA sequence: TGTGCCAGCAGTGAGGGACTAGCTGGGCAGTACTTC.

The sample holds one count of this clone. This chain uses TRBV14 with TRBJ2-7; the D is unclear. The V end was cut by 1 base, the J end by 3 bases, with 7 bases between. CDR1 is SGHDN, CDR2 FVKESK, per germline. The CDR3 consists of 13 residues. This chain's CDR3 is CASSQVRSYEQYF. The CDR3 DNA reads TGTGCCAGCAGCCAAGTTCGCAGCTACGAGCAGTACTTC.

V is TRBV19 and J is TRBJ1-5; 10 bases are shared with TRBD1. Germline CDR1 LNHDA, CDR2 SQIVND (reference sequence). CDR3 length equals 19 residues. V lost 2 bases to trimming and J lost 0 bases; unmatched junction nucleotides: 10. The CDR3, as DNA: TGTGCCAGTAGTATACAGGGACAGGGGTATTACTATAGCAATCAGCCCCAGCATTTT. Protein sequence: CASSIQGQGYYYSNQPQHF.

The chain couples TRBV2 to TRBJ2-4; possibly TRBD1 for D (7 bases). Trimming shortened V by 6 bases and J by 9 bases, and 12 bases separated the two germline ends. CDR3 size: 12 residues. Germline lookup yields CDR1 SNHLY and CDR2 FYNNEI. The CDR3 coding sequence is TGTGCCAGCAGGGGGCAGGGGGGCATTCAGTACTTC. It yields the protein CASRGQGGIQYF.

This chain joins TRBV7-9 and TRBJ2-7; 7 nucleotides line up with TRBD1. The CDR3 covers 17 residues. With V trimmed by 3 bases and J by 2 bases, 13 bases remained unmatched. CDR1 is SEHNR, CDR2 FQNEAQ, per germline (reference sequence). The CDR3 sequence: CASSLVDPRQGTYEQYF. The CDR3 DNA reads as TGTGCCAGCAGCTTGGTCGATCCACGACAGGGAACCTACGAGCAGTACTTC.

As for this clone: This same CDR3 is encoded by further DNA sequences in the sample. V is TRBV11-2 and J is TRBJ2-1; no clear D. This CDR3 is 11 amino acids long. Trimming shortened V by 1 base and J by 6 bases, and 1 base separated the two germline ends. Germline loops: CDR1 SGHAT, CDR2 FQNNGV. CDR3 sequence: CASSLVNEQFF. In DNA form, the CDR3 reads TGTGCCAGCAGCTTAGTCAATGAGCAGTTCTTC.

CDR3 sequence reads: CAWSVGQGLNQPQHF. In DNA form, the CDR3 reads TGTGCCTGGAGTGTGGGCCAGGGCCTCAATCAGCCCCAGCATTTT. This chain links TRBV30 with TRBJ1-5, with D maybe TRBD1 (5 bases). Germline V gives CDR1 GTSNPN, CDR2 SVGIG (reference sequence). The CDR3 totals 15 residues. Trimming stripped 0 bases from V and 3 bases from J, with 12 bases between.

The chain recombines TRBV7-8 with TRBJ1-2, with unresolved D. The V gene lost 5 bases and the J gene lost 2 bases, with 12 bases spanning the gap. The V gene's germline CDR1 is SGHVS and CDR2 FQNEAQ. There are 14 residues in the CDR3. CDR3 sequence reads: CASSQRVGNYGYTF. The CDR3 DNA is TGTGCCAGCAGCCAACGGGTGGGCAACTATGGCTACACCTTC.

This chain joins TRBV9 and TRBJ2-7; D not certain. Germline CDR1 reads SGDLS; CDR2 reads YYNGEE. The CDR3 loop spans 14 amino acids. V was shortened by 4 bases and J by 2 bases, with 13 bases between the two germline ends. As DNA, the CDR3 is TGTGCCAGCAGCCCCGTTTCAGCAACCTACGAGCAGTACTTC. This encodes CASSPVSATYEQYF. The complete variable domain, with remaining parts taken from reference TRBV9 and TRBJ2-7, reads DSGVTQTPKHLITATGQRVTLRCSPRSGDLSVYWYQQSLDQGLQFLIQYYNGEERAKGNILERFSAQQFPDLHSELNLSSLELGDSALYFCASSPVSATYEQYFGPGTRLTVT.

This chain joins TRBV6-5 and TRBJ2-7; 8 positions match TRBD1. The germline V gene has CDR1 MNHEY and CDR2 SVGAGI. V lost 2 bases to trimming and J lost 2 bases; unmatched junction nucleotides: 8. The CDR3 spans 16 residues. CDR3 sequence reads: CASSYLSHRGAYEQYF. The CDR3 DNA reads TGTGCCAGCAGTTACCTCTCCCACAGGGGGGCCTACGAGCAGTACTTC.

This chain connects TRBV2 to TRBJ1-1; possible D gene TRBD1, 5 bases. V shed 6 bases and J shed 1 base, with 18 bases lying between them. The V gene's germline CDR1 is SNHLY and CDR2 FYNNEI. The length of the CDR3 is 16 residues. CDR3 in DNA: TGTGCCAGCAGAAGGCCCAGGGAGGGTCAGAACACTGAAGCTTTCTTT. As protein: CASRRPREGQNTEAFF.

The CDR3 protein is CAISDPNSGTGTFDSNQPQHF. The DNA for the CDR3 is TGTGCCATCAGTGACCCCAACTCCGGGACAGGGACCTTCGATAGCAATCAGCCCCAGCATTTT. The gene calls are TRBV10-3 and TRBJ1-5; TRBD1 matches 9 bases. J was trimmed by 0 bases and V by 3 bases; bases with no gene match: 18. CDR3 length equals 21 residues. Germline V gene data show CDR1 as ENHRY and CDR2 as SYGVKD.

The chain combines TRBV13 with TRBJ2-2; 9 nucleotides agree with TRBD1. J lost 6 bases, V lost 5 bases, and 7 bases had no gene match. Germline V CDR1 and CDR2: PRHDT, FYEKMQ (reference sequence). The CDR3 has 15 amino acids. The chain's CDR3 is CASSPGQGNPGELFF. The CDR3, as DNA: TGTGCCAGCAGCCCGGGACAGGGAAATCCCGGGGAGCTGTTTTTT.

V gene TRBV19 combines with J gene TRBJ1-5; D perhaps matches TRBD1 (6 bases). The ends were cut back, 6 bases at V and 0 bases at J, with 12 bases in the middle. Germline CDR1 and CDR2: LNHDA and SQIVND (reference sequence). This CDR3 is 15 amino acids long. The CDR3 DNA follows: TGTGCCAGTAGGGGACATTCCTATAGCAATCAGCCCCAGCATTTT. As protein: CASRGHSYSNQPQHF.

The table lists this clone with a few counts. The CDR3 sequence: CASSQVDADTQYF. DNA of the CDR3: TGTGCCAGCAGCCAAGTTGACGCTGATACGCAGTATTTT. The genes are TRBV14 and TRBJ2-3; D is uncertain. Germline CDR1 SGHDN, CDR2 FVKESK. This CDR3 is 13 amino acids long. The V and J ends lost 1 base and 6 bases respectively, with 8 bases between them.

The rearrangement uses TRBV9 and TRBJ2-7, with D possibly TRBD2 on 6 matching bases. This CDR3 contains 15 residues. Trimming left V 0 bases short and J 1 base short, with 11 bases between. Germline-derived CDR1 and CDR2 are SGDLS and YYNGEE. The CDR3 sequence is CASSVGSGPSYEQYF. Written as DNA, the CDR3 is TGTGCCAGCAGCGTAGGTAGCGGTCCTTCCTACGAGCAGTACTTC.

CDR3 amino acids: CASSLDGVRNQPQHF. The DNA for the CDR3 is TGCGCCAGCAGCTTGGACGGGGTACGGAATCAGCCCCAGCATTTT. This rearrangement joins TRBV5-1 to TRBJ1-5; D unclear. Trimming left V 0 bases short and J 4 bases short, with 11 bases between. There are 15 residues in the CDR3. The germline gives CDR1 SGHRS, CDR2 YFSETQ.